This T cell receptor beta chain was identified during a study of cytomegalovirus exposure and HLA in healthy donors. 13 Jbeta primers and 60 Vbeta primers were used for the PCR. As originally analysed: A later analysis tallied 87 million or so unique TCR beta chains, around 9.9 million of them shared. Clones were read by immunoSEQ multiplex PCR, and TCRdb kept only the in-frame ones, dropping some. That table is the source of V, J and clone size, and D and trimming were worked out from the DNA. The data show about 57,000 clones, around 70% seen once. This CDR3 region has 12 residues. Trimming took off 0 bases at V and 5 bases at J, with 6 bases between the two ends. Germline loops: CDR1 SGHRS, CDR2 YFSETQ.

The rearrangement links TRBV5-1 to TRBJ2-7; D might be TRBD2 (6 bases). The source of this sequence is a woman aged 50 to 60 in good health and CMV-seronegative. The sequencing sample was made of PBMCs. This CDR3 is CASSLAGDEQYF. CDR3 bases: TGCGCCAGCAGCTTGGCGGGGGACGAGCAGTACTTC.